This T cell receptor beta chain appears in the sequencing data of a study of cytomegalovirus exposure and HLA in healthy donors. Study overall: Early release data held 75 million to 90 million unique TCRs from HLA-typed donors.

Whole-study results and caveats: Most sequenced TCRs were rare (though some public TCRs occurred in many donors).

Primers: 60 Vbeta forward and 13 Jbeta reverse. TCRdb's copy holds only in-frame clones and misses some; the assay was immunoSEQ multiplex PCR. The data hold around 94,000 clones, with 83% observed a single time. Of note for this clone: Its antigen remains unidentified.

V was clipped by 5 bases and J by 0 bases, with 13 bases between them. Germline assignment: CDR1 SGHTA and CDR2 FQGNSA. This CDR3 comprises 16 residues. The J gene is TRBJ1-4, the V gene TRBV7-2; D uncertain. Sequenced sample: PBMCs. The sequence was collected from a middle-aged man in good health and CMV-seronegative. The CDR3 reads CASSPLGPTTNEKLFF. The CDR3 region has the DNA TGTGCCAGCAGCCCGCTTGGGCCAACAACTAATGAAAAACTGTTTTTT.